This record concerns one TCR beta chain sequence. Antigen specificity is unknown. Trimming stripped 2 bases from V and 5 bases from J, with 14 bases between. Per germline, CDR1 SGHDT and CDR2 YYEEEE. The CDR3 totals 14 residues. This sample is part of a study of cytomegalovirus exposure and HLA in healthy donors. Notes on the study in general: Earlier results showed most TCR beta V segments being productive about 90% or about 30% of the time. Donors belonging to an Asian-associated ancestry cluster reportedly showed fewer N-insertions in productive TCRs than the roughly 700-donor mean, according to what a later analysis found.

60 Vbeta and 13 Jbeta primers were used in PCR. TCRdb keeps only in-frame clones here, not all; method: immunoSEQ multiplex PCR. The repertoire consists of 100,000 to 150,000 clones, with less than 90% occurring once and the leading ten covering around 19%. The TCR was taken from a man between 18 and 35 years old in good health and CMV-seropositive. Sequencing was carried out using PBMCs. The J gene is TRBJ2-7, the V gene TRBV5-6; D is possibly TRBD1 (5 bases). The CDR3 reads CASSFWQGYDEQYF. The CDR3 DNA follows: TGTGCCAGCAGCTTTTGGCAGGGTTATGACGAGCAGTACTTC.